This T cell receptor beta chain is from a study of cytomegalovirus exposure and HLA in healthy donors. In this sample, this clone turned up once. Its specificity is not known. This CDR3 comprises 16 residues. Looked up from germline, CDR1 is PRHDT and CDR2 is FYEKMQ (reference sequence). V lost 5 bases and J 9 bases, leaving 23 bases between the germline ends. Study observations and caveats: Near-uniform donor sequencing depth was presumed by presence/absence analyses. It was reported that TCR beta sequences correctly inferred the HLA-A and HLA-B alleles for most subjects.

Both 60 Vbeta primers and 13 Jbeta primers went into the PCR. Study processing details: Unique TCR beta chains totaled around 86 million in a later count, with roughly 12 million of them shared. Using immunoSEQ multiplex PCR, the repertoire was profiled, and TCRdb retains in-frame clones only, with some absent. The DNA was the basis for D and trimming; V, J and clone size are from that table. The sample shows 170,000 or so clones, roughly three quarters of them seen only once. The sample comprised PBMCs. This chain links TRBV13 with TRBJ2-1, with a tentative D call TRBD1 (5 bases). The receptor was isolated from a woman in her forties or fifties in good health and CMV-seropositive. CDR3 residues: CASSQSRGVRYAEQFF. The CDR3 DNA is TGTGCCAGCAGCCAGTCTAGGGGCGTTAGGTACGCTGAGCAGTTCTTC.